This paragraph reports one T cell receptor (beta chain). Its antigen is undetermined. The data were taken from a study of coeliac disease. As for the study in general: Coeliac patients had newly diagnosed active disease, refractory type I disease, or gluten-free diet control. Refractory type I patients had no gluten-free diet response for over 12 months.

The protocol was immunoSEQ multiplex PCR, while the TCRdb copy is restricted to in-frame clones and leaves out a portion. The sample contains about 4,700 clones, 60% to 65% of which appear only once. The germline gives CDR1 SEHNR, CDR2 FQNEAQ (reference sequence). The ends lost 6 bases at V and 10 bases at J; junction bases unmatched: 6. CDR3 length: 12 residues. Study-level results: Largely private TRB repertoires meant most sequences were sample-unique.

This chain uses TRBV7-9 with TRBJ2-1; 7 nucleotides align to TRBD1. This clonotype was obtained from a woman in her seventies with celiac disease. The sequenced material came from lamina propria lymphocytes from the gut. For the CDR3, the DNA is TGTGCCAGCAGGTCCACAGGGGACGAGCAGTTCTTC. Translation gives CASRSTGDEQFF.